The present entry profiles one T cell receptor (beta chain) with its context. The entry originates in a study of cytomegalovirus exposure and HLA in healthy donors. Use of 60 Vbeta and 13 Jbeta primers characterized the PCR. This table comes from immunoSEQ multiplex PCR, and its TCRdb copy is limited to in-frame clones, with some not included. The table shows fewer than 200,000 clones, with around 82% occurring only once. This CDR3 has 12 residues. Germline CDR1 and CDR2: SGHNT and YYREEE (reference sequence). Trimming removed 4 bases from V and 4 bases from J, with 7 bases in between. The sample consisted of PBMCs. The chain employs TRBV5-4 and TRBJ2-3; no reliable D call. The sequence was collected from a woman aged 25 to 39 in good health and CMV-seropositive. Written as DNA, the CDR3 is TGTGCCAGCAGCCGACAATCAGATACGCAGTATTTT. As protein: CASSRQSDTQYF. The whole variable domain, filled in from reference TRBV5-4 and TRBJ2-3, reads ETGVTQSPTHLIKTRGQQVTLRCSSQSGHNTVSWYQQALGQGPQFIFQYYREEENGRGNFPPRFSGLQFPNYSSELNVNALELDDSALYLCASSRQSDTQYFGPGTRLTVL.